Following are 26 T cell receptor beta chains from one sample sequenced in a study of graft-versus-host responses after intestinal transplantation (dated by TCRdb to the early 2020s). The method behind the library was the immunoSEQ multiplex PCR assay. TCRdb carries this immuneACCESS record with in-frame sequences only. Its versions omit some clonotypes, under half of them owing to an unresolved V gene in the studies checked, with the rest unexplained. The sample contains nearly 15,000 clones, around three fifths of them found a single time. The top ten constitute roughly 12% of the sample. To isolate intraepithelial and lamina propria lymphocytes from graft specimens, dithiothreitol, EDTA incubations and collagenase D digestion were used. The input for sequencing was ileum tissue, taken 524 days after transplant. These TCRs come from a human patient who received an intestinal transplant, so some T cells may come from the graft donor.

This clone was seen more than once but under ten times. V gene TRBV7-2 combines with J gene TRBJ1-6; D call uncertain. The CDR3 spans 13 residues. V dropped 0 bases and J dropped 5 bases, with 2 bases sitting between them. Germline CDR1 reads SGHTA; CDR2 reads FQGNSA. The CDR3: CASSLANNSPLHF. The DNA for the CDR3 is TGTGCCAGCAGCTTAGCTAATAATTCACCCCTCCACTTT.

The rearrangement joins TRBV5-4 to TRBJ2-5; 10 bases align to TRBD2. The J call is in doubt because the DNA end fits TRBJ2-7 better. The CDR3 loop spans 17 amino acids. Germline V lookup: CDR1 SGHNT, CDR2 YYREEE (reference sequence). The CDR3 coding sequence is TGTGCCAGCAGCTTGCCCAACGGAGCGGGGGGGACCTACGAGCAGTACTTC. Residues: CASSLPNGAGGTYEQYF.

This chain connects TRBV30 to TRBJ2-2; 9 bases align to TRBD2. The CDR3 has 14 residues. Germline lookup yields CDR1 GTSNPN and CDR2 SVGIG (reference sequence). V gave up 4 bases and J gave up 3 bases; unmatched junction bases: 3. The CDR3 region is CAWKRLADTGELFF. CDR3 nucleotides: TGTGCCTGGAAGAGACTAGCGGACACCGGGGAGCTGTTTTTT. The variable domain in full, with the rest retrieved from reference TRBV30 and TRBJ2-2, is SQTIHQWPATLVQPVGSPLSLECTVEGTSNPNLYWYRQAAGRGLQLLFYSVGIGQISSEVPQNLSASRPQDRQFILSSKKLLLSDSGFYLCAWKRLADTGELFFGEGSRLTVL.

This clone was seen only a few times. The chain carries TRBV4-3 and TRBJ1-2; TRBD1 might be the D (6 bases). V lost 0 bases, J lost 4 bases, and 9 bases lay in between. This CDR3 is built from 14 residues. In germline, CDR1 is LGHNA, CDR2 YSLEER. CDR3 DNA: TGCGCCAGCAGCCAAGAGACAGGCACCTATGGCTACACCTTC. Translation gives CASSQETGTYGYTF.

This clone was counted only a few times. CDR3 sequence (DNA): TGTGCCAGCAGTTACTCGTGGCAGTTACAAGAGACCCAGTACTTC. Protein sequence: CASSYSWQLQETQYF. The genes are TRBV6-5 and TRBJ2-5; D remains ambiguous. V was pared by 0 bases and J by 2 bases, with 10 bases between. The CDR3 runs to 15 residues. Germline-derived CDR1 and CDR2 are MNHEY and SVGAGI.

This chain uses TRBV6-5 with TRBJ1-6; 7 bases agree with TRBD1. V lost 2 bases and J lost 6; bases outside the gene matches: 1. Germline V gene sequence: CDR1 MNHEY, CDR2 SVGAGI. The CDR3 loop spans 14 amino acids. The CDR3 nucleotides are TGTGCCAGCAGTTACGACAGGGCTAATTCACCCCTCCACTTT. Translation gives CASSYDRANSPLHF.

The chain joins TRBV7-9 to TRBJ1-2, with 9 bases lining up with TRBD1. This CDR3 spans 14 amino acids. V lost 5 bases and J lost 6; bases outside the gene matches: 7. Germline CDR1 is SEHNR and CDR2 is FQNEAQ (reference sequence). Here the CDR3 DNA reads TGTGCCAGCAGCCAATCGACAGGGGGGGATGGCTACACCTTC. Translation gives CASSQSTGGDGYTF.

The gene calls are TRBV7-9 and TRBJ2-2; 13 nucleotides align to TRBD2. The CDR3 runs 17 residues. CDR1 SEHNR and CDR2 FQNEAQ come from the germline V gene (reference sequence). Trimming cost V 4 bases and J 5 bases; bases outside gene matches: 7. The CDR3 spells CASSSTSGGARTGELFF. DNA for the CDR3: TGTGCCAGCAGCTCTACTAGCGGGGGGGCGCGAACCGGGGAGCTGTTTTTT.

The J gene is TRBJ2-5, the V gene TRBV5-1; 8 bases line up with TRBD1. Germline V CDR1 and CDR2: SGHRS, YFSETQ. Germline trimming cut 2 bases from V and 5 bases from J; bases unmatched to any gene: 5. This CDR3 region has 14 residues. The CDR3 protein is CASSFRDRSETQYF. CDR3 DNA: TGCGCCAGCAGCTTCCGGGACAGGTCGGAGACCCAGTACTTC.

The V call is TRBV2, the J call TRBJ2-3, with TRBD2 matching 11 bases. CDR3 length equals 17 residues. Unmatched junction bases numbered 8, after V lost 4 bases and J lost 2 bases. The germline gives CDR1 SNHLY, CDR2 FYNNEI. CDR3 sequence: CASSVRLAGPPTDTQYF. The CDR3 bases are TGTGCCAGCAGTGTAAGACTAGCGGGGCCACCCACAGATACGCAGTATTTT.

By its share, this clone is medium-sized. The rearrangement joins TRBV11-2 to TRBJ2-7; 7 bases are shared with TRBD1. Germline-derived CDR1 and CDR2 are SGHAT and FQNNGV. The V and J ends lost 7 bases and 3 bases, in that order; junction bases with no gene match: 6. CDR3 length equals 13 residues. Here the CDR3 reads CASTRQGNYEQYF. The CDR3 DNA reads as TGTGCCAGCACCCGACAGGGCAACTACGAGCAGTACTTC.

The chain uses TRBV29-1 and TRBJ1-4, with a weak D call TRBD1 (6 bases). This CDR3 comprises 13 residues. Germline V gene lookup returns CDR1 SQVTM and CDR2 ANQGSEA. Trimming cost V 6 bases and J 8 bases, with 16 bases left between them. Here the CDR3 DNA reads TGCAGCGTGAGGGGACAAGGCAACGAAAAACTGTTTTTT. It codes for CSVRGQGNEKLFF.

This chain links TRBV12-1 with TRBJ2-7; the table names TRBD2, a call not compared with the DNA. TRBV12-1 is termed a pseudogene. The CDR3 has 15 amino acids. This CDR3 reads CASSYRASGAQGQYF. DNA of the CDR3: TGTGCCAGCAGCTACCGAGCTAGCGGTGCACAAGGGCAGTACTTC.

Details on this clone: Other DNA sequences of this sample code for an identical CDR3. The genes are TRBV7-2 and TRBJ1-6; maybe TRBD1 (5 bases). Trimming left V 0 bases short and J 10 bases short, with 13 bases between. CDR1 SGHTA and CDR2 FQGNSA come from the germline V gene. The CDR3 totals 15 residues. CDR3 region: CASSLAAGLRSPLHF. The DNA for the CDR3 is TGTGCCAGCAGCTTAGCGGCGGGACTGAGATCACCCCTCCACTTT.

This clone ranks as medium-sized. In DNA, the CDR3 is TGTGCCAGTAGTTTAGGACAAAACACTGAAGCTTTCTTT. It encodes CASSLGQNTEAFF. This sequence joins TRBV19 and TRBJ1-1; perhaps TRBD1 as D (5 bases). The CDR3 consists of 13 residues. Trimming took 5 bases from V and 2 from J, leaving 9 bases between them. Germline V gene sequence: CDR1 LNHDA, CDR2 SQIVND (reference sequence).

The chain recombines TRBV6-5 with TRBJ1-5, with D possibly matching TRBD1 (6 bases). CDR1 MNHEY and CDR2 SVGAGI come from the germline V gene. The CDR3 sequence is 15 residues long. Trimming took off 2 bases at V and 1 base at J, with 9 bases between the two ends. The CDR3 loop reads CASSYVGTSNQPQHF. The CDR3 bases are TGTGCCAGCAGTTACGTAGGGACAAGCAATCAGCCCCAGCATTTT.

This clone was observed a handful of times. The chain is built from TRBV9 and TRBJ1-3; D ambiguous. CDR1 and CDR2 from the germline V gene are SGDLS and YYNGEE. This CDR3 contains 15 residues. Trimming took 2 bases from V and 0 from J, leaving 9 bases between them. The CDR3 nucleotides read TGTGCCAGCAGCGTCGCCGCGAGCTCTGGAAACACCATATATTTT. Translating gives CASSVAASSGNTIYF.

The genes are TRBV30 and TRBJ2-5; 9 nucleotides line up with TRBD2. Germline CDR1 reads GTSNPN; CDR2 reads SVGIG (reference sequence). This CDR3 is 16 amino acids long. Trimming at V came to 3 bases and at J to 3 bases, leaving 11 bases not matched to a gene. This CDR3 reads CAWRGGVAGAKETQYF. Written as DNA, the CDR3 is TGTGCCTGGAGAGGGGGGGTAGCGGGAGCCAAAGAGACCCAGTACTTC.

The V gene is TRBV6-6, the J gene TRBJ1-4; perhaps TRBD1 as D (5 bases). The germline V gene encodes CDR1 MNHNY and CDR2 SVGAGI (reference sequence). The CDR3 sequence is 15 residues long. The V end lost 4 bases, the J end lost 7 bases, and 16 bases lay between the germline ends. The CDR3 nucleotides are TGTGCCAGCAGTTCCACCAGGGCCACATCTGAAAAACTGTTTTTT. Protein sequence: CASSSTRATSEKLFF.

There are a few counts of this clone. The chain joins TRBV7-2 to TRBJ1-2; 8 positions match TRBD1. Germline lookup yields CDR1 SGHTA and CDR2 FQGNSA. The CDR3 spans 14 residues. After removal of 5 bases from V and 4 bases from J, the junction contained 6 bases not matched to a gene. CDR3 loop: CASSKPGGSYGYTF. The CDR3 DNA reads as TGTGCCAGCAGCAAGCCAGGGGGCAGCTATGGCTACACCTTC.

This clone is a singleton in its sample. CDR3 loop: CASSQDQGRGYGYTF. CDR3 in DNA: TGCGCCAGCAGCCAAGACCAGGGAAGGGGGTATGGCTACACCTTC. This rearrangement joins TRBV4-3 to TRBJ1-2; a possible D gene is TRBD1 (6 bases). The length of the CDR3 is 15 residues. From germline, CDR1 is LGHNA and CDR2 YSLEER. V was cut by 0 bases and J by 5 bases, with 13 bases left in between.

V and J are TRBV14 and TRBJ2-3; D ambiguous. Germline V gene lookup returns CDR1 SGHDN and CDR2 FVKESK. Between the trimmed V and J ends, which lost 0 bases and 1 base, there was a span of 5 bases. The CDR3 loop spans 14 amino acids. CDR3 nucleotides: TGTGCCAGCAGCCAAGAGTGGCGCACAGATACGCAGTATTTT. This sequence encodes CASSQEWRTDTQYF.

This clone was recorded a few times. The rearrangement uses TRBV4-3 and TRBJ2-3, with TRBD1 matching 10 bases. With 0 bases clipped from V and 3 bases from J, the junction kept 6 bases outside the gene matches. Germline V gene lookup returns CDR1 LGHNA and CDR2 YSLEER. The CDR3 is 17 residues long. For the CDR3, the DNA is TGCGCCAGCAGCCAAGATATAGGGACAGGGGTAACAGATACGCAGTATTTT. Translation: CASSQDIGTGVTDTQYF.

The gene calls are TRBV30 and TRBJ2-3; 9 nucleotides agree with TRBD1. In germline, CDR1 is GTSNPN, CDR2 SVGIG (reference sequence). The V gene end was trimmed by 8 bases and the J gene end by 2 bases; junction bases not matched to a gene: 11. This CDR3 region has 15 residues. In DNA form, the CDR3 reads TGTGCCCGGACGTCAACAGGGGGCTACACAGATACGCAGTATTTT. Translated, it gives CARTSTGGYTDTQYF.

The chain has TRBV5-1 and TRBJ2-7, with 12 bases matching TRBD2. CDR1 and CDR2 from the germline V gene are SGHRS and YFSETQ. With 3 bases clipped from V and 3 bases from J, the junction kept 1 base outside the gene matches. The CDR3 runs to 14 residues. The CDR3 DNA follows: TGCGCCAGCAGCTCGACTAGCGGGGGCTACGAGCAGTACTTC. Translating gives CASSSTSGGYEQYF.

This chain connects TRBV25-1 to TRBJ1-2; D remains unclear. Trimming took 6 bases from V and 4 from J, leaving 15 bases between them. The V gene's germline CDR1 is MGHDK and CDR2 SYGVNS. The CDR3 extends over 14 amino acids. The DNA for the CDR3 is TGTGCCAGCAGCCTCGGGAGCCCCACCTATGGCTACACCTTC. It specifies CASSLGSPTYGYTF.